A selection of T cell receptor beta chains follows, all from one sample in a study of shared clonotypes between healthy human individuals. Profiling relied on immunoSEQ multiplex PCR, and the TCRdb table lists in-frame clones only, not all of them. The sample comprises about 680,000 clones, 74% of which are singletons, and roughly 1.7% rests with the top ten. The sample consisted of memory CD4+ T cells sorted from blood. These receptors came from a woman under 40 in good health. CDR3s include the opening cysteine and the closing phenylalanine or tryptophan. D genes are given only for firm matches.

J gene: TRBJ2-7
D gene: .
V gene: TRBV4-2
CDR3 protein: CASSQGMDYEQYF

J gene: TRBJ1-3
D gene: .
V gene: TRBV23-1
CDR3 protein: CASSQTDPGNTIYF

J gene: TRBJ1-5
D gene: .
V gene: TRBV15
CDR3 protein: CATSSAPHQPQHF

J gene: TRBJ1-4
D gene: .
V gene: TRBV29-1
CDR3 protein: CSGGLGADEKLFF

J gene: TRBJ2-5
D gene: TRBD2
V gene: TRBV28
CDR3 protein: CASSALGLAWETQYF

J gene: TRBJ2-7
D gene: TRBD2
V gene: TRBV28
CDR3 protein: CASAGGTSVVEQYF

J gene: TRBJ1-1
D gene: .
V gene: TRBV14
CDR3 protein: CASSLNEDTEAFF

J gene: TRBJ2-7
D gene: TRBD1
V gene: TRBV4-1
CDR3 protein: CASSPRDRSYEQYF

J gene: TRBJ2-1
D gene: TRBD2
V gene: TRBV5-1
CDR3 protein: CASSLEPSGRANEQFF

J gene: TRBJ2-7
D gene: TRBD2
V gene: TRBV2
CDR3 protein: CASSEVTSGPYEQYF

J gene: TRBJ1-5
D gene: TRBD1
V gene: TRBV7-9
CDR3 protein: CASSPDLGQGNQPQHF

J gene: TRBJ2-5
D gene: .
V gene: TRBV5-1
CDR3 protein: CASSLVSGEGETQYF

J gene: TRBJ2-7
D gene: .
V gene: TRBV5-1
CDR3 protein: CASSLRAEQYF

J gene: TRBJ2-2
D gene: TRBD2
V gene: TRBV19
CDR3 protein: CASSIILAGGELFF

J gene: TRBJ2-3
D gene: TRBD2
V gene: TRBV25-1
CDR3 protein: CASSGLTSGRTDTQYF

J gene: TRBJ2-2
D gene: .
V gene: TRBV5-1
CDR3 protein: CASSLEWDTGELFF

J gene: TRBJ1-1
D gene: .
V gene: TRBV30
CDR3 protein: CAWTGQGNTEAFF

J gene: TRBJ2-7
D gene: TRBD2
V gene: TRBV27
CDR3 protein: CASSLSILAGTYEQYF

J gene: TRBJ1-6
D gene: .
V gene: TRBV30
CDR3 protein: CAWSVKGLINSPLHF

J gene: TRBJ1-2
D gene: .
V gene: TRBV29-1
CDR3 protein: CSVEGLGDGYTF

J gene: TRBJ1-1
D gene: .
V gene: TRBV7-2
CDR3 protein: CASSLAMTANTEAFF

J gene: TRBJ2-7
D gene: TRBD2
V gene: TRBV6-6
CDR3 protein: CASSYSYLAGVYEQYF

J gene: TRBJ2-5
D gene: .
V gene: TRBV4-1
CDR3 protein: CASSLPLGNLRETQYF

J gene: TRBJ2-1
D gene: TRBD2
V gene: TRBV5-4
CDR3 protein: CASSRQTSGRRGNEQFF

J gene: TRBJ1-5
D gene: .
V gene: TRBV19
CDR3 protein: CASKTLNSNQPQHF

J gene: TRBJ1-2
D gene: .
V gene: TRBV19
CDR3 protein: CASSSGGNYGYTF

J gene: TRBJ1-4
D gene: TRBD1
V gene: TRBV2
CDR3 protein: CASTPRTGEKLFF

J gene: TRBJ2-2
D gene: TRBD2
V gene: TRBV10-3
CDR3 protein: CAISSGLAGGTGELFF

J gene: TRBJ1-1
D gene: TRBD1
V gene: TRBV6-5
CDR3 protein: CASRYSTGDRSEAFF

J gene: TRBJ2-1
D gene: .
V gene: TRBV13
CDR3 protein: CASSLKGGHQYEQFF

J gene: TRBJ2-7
D gene: .
V gene: TRBV23-1
CDR3 protein: CASTLERAFFYEQYF

J gene: TRBJ2-7
D gene: .
V gene: TRBV25-1
CDR3 protein: CASSESRPGFDEQYF

J gene: TRBJ2-5
D gene: TRBD1
V gene: TRBV27
CDR3 protein: CASSLIDRVETQYF

J gene: TRBJ2-5
D gene: .
V gene: TRBV28
CDR3 protein: CASSTAPHQETQYF

J gene: TRBJ1-2
D gene: .
V gene: TRBV28
CDR3 protein: CASSPHSGTSGGYTF

J gene: TRBJ2-2
D gene: .
V gene: TRBV5-1
CDR3 protein: CASSLNPGMNTGELFF

J gene: TRBJ1-2
D gene: .
V gene: TRBV19
CDR3 protein: CASSGRGADGYTF

J gene: TRBJ2-1
D gene: TRBD2
V gene: TRBV29-1
CDR3 protein: CSVASSGRRSRGNEQFF

J gene: TRBJ2-3
D gene: .
V gene: TRBV2
CDR3 protein: CASSRQVRTDTQYF

J gene: TRBJ1-1
D gene: .
V gene: TRBV6-5
CDR3 protein: CASSYSSGDTEAFF

J gene: TRBJ2-5
D gene: TRBD2
V gene: TRBV7-9
CDR3 protein: CASSLSGGNQETQYF

J gene: TRBJ1-5
D gene: .
V gene: TRBV19
CDR3 protein: CASTTGSSYSNQPQHF

J gene: TRBJ1-1
D gene: TRBD1
V gene: TRBV6-6
CDR3 protein: CASTPPGQGARTEAFF

J gene: TRBJ1-5
D gene: .
V gene: TRBV11-2
CDR3 protein: CASSSQGGQPQHF

J gene: TRBJ1-1
D gene: .
V gene: TRBV20-1
CDR3 protein: CRPRGGTEAFF

J gene: TRBJ2-7
D gene: TRBD2
V gene: TRBV4-2
CDR3 protein: CASSQISGSIYEQYF

J gene: TRBJ2-1
D gene: .
V gene: TRBV11-2
CDR3 protein: CASSLSGLHNEQFF

J gene: TRBJ2-1
D gene: .
V gene: TRBV5-5
CDR3 protein: CASSSPISWSNEQFF

J gene: TRBJ2-5
D gene: TRBD2
V gene: TRBV27
CDR3 protein: CASKGSGRAPETQYF

J gene: TRBJ1-2
D gene: .
V gene: TRBV27
CDR3 protein: CASSRQQNYGYTF